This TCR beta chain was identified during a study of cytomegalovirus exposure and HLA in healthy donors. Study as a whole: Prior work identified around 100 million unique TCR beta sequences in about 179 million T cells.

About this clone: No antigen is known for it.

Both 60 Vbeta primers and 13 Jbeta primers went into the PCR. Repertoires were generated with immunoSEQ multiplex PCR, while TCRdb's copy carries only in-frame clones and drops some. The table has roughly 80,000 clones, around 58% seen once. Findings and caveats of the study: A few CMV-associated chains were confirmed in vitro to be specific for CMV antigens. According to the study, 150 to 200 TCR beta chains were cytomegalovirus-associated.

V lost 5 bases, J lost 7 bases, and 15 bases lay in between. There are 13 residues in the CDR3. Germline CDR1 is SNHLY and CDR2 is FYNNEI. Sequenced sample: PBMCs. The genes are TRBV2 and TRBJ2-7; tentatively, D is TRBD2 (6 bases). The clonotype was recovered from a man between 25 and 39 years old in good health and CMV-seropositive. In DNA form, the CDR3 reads TGTGCCAGCAGTTCCAGGGCCGCGGGGGAGCAGTACTTC. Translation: CASSSRAAGEQYF.